This section outlines one T cell receptor (beta chain) sequence together with its context. RNA transcripts provided the source from which TCR beta CDR3 regions were amplified. The HTBI primer set was used in a first-round RT-PCR of the TCR CDR3. TCRdb re-called the multiplex PCR reads through MiXCR, storing one row per CDR3 protein. The table includes about 640,000 distinct CDR3 sequences, less than 25% detected once. The sample is drawn from a study of T cells in Graves' hyperthyroidism and ophthalmopathy. Sequencing was carried out using blood. This TCR was sampled from a young man with Graves' ophthalmopathy.

CDR3 residues: CASSEWRDAAEAFF. For the CDR3, the DNA is TGTGCCAGCAGTGAGTGGAGGGATGCCGCTGAAGCTTTCTTT. The chain recombines TRBV25-1 with TRBJ1-1; D is ambiguous. Germline loops: CDR1 MGHDK, CDR2 SYGVNS. This CDR3 contains 14 residues. V was trimmed by 3 bases and J by 6 bases, leaving 14 bases between them.